Below are 7 T cell receptor beta chains sequenced from a single sample in a study of CD8 T cells in ankylosing spondylitis. TCRdb itself ran the 5' RACE reads through MiXCR, one entry per CDR3 protein. Of around 300,000 distinct CDR3 sequences in the sample, around a tenth were seen once. The sequencing sample was made of blood, either unsorted or a sorted T cell fraction (not recorded which). Every receptor here comes from a female donor with ankylosing spondylitis or in good health (not recorded which).

The gene calls are TRBV5-6 and TRBJ2-1; D tentatively reads TRBD1 or TRBD2 (5 bases each). V lost 4 bases, J lost 12 bases, and 17 bases lay in between. Germline V CDR1 and CDR2: SGHDT, YYEEEE. This CDR3 has 13 amino acids. The CDR3 nucleotides are TGTGCCAGCAGCGGTCAGCGGCTCCAGGGGCAGTTCTTC. It codes for CASSGQRLQGQFF.

This sequence joins TRBV4-2 and TRBJ1-6; D gene uncertain. Germline CDR1 is LGHNA and CDR2 is YNFKEQ. Trimming cost V 4 bases and J 0 bases, with 7 bases left between them. This CDR3 is built from 15 residues. The CDR3 sequence: CASSPRSSYNSPLHF. The CDR3 DNA follows: TGTGCCAGCAGCCCCCGGAGCTCCTATAATTCACCCCTCCACTTT.

This clonotype was seen repeatedly, ten times or more. The chain links TRBV12-3 or TRBV12-4 to TRBJ2-3; unclear D gene. The V gene lost 1 base and the J gene lost 2 bases, with 13 bases spanning the gap. The CDR3 length is 16 residues. The CDR3 reads CASSLDLVTLTDTQYF. The DNA of the CDR3 is TGTGCCAGCAGTTTAGACTTAGTCACCCTCACAGATACGCAGTATTTT.

In its sample, this clonotype was seen a few times. The chain carries TRBV7-9 and TRBJ1-1; tentative D call: TRBD1 (6 bases). Germline assignment: CDR1 SEHNR and CDR2 FQNEAQ (reference sequence). V was trimmed by 5 bases and J by 7 bases, leaving 11 bases between them. The CDR3 runs to 12 residues. This CDR3 reads CASSRGALEAFF. The CDR3 DNA follows: TGTGCCAGCAGCCGGGGGGCCCTTGAAGCTTTCTTT.

This clonotype was detected a few times. The chain uses TRBV5-1 and TRBJ2-2; either TRBD1 or TRBD2 may fit D (5 bases each). The CDR3 consists of 15 residues. V was cut by 4 bases and J by 0 bases, with 10 bases left in between. Germline-derived CDR1 and CDR2 are SGHRS and YFSETQ. The CDR3 nucleotides read TGCGCCAGCAGCCCCGGGACCCCGAACACCGGGGAGCTGTTTTTT. It is translated as CASSPGTPNTGELFF.

This clonotype was observed many times. This chain uses TRBV25-1 with TRBJ2-3, with TRBD2 matching 10 bases. Losses at the gene ends were 4 bases for V and 6 bases for J; bases not matched to a gene: 13. The germline CDR1 and CDR2 sequences are MGHDK and SYGVNS. CDR3 length: 17 amino acids. The CDR3 is CASSGGIAGGPTDTQYF. CDR3 DNA sequence: TGTGCCAGCAGTGGTGGAATAGCGGGAGGTCCCACGGATACGCAGTATTTT.

As DNA, the CDR3 is TGCAGTGCTAGAAGGGGCGCGAACACTGAAGCTTTCTTT. This codes for CSARRGANTEAFF. The chain recombines TRBV20-1 with TRBJ1-1, with a tentative D call TRBD1 (5 bases). This CDR3 is 13 amino acids long. CDR1 is DFQATT, CDR2 SNEGSKA, per germline (reference sequence). V shed 2 bases and J shed 1 base, with 8 bases lying between them.